This TCR beta chain was sequenced in a study of blood T cell repertoires in COVID-19 (dated by TCRdb to about 2020). With respect to the entire study: Samples from collaborators originated in the United States, Italy and Spain and spanned both the acute and convalescent phases of COVID-19. The material from the prospective study consisted of cDNA or gDNA derived from T cells, B-cell-depleted T cells, or PBMCs. Subjects who had been exposed to COVID-19, were actively infected with it, or had recovered from it provided the deeply sampled blood TCRbeta repertoires that made up the dataset. The repertoires were released in a freely available public database intended as a resource for research on the immune response to SARS-CoV-2. The samples were drawn from the first 160 participants of the ongoing ImmuneRACE study and from 1,200 or so subjects provided by 6 global collaborators. The sample metadata nearly always contained a de-identified subject ID, COVID-19 status, age in years and sex. HLA class I and class II types, where available, came from metadata supplied by the sample provider rather than from assay-based typing. Overall study outcomes, separate from this receptor: The amount of clinical and demographic metadata varied by source and participant and was provided uncurated.

Of note for this clone: This clone's antigen is unknown. It has no much larger one-base neighbor in the sample; base qualities were not kept.

The collaborating institutions used their own protocols to collect whole blood in K2EDTA tubes. Collaborator samples were shipped for TCRbeta analysis as frozen whole blood, isolated PBMCs, or DNA extracted from either sample type. From cysteine to phenylalanine, the CDR3 is 15 amino acids long. CDR3 DNA only is kept here, 45 bases in frame from base 1. CDR1 LGHDT and CDR2 YNNKEL are derived from the germline V gene (reference sequence). V was cut back by 4 bases and J by 3 bases, leaving a gap of 13 bases between them. The immunoSEQ Assay, a bias-controlled multiplex PCR, was used to amplify TCRbeta CDR3 regions from genomic DNA. On the authors' methods: The number of nucleated cells in each sample was estimated from the amplification of reference gene primers within the assay. Sequence reads were collapsed and filtered to measure the absolute abundance of every unique TCRbeta CDR3 rearrangement. For each sample, productive Simpson clonality was calculated as the square root of Simpson's diversity index over productive rearrangements. The table comes from immuneACCESS by way of TCRdb, which keeps in-frame sequences with V and J called. Part of the clones is missing from these tables; in studies checked, under half for an unresolved V gene and the rest for unknown reasons. Clonal size and the V and J genes are those of that table, whereas D and trimming came from the DNA. For this sample the table gives about 300,000 clones, of which about 88% were detected only once. Of the sample, about 1.2% falls within the top ten clones.

The sequenced sample was peripheral blood. The clonotype originates from a man aged 70-80 years with acute or convalescent COVID-19. The V gene is TRBV3-1 (or the pseudogene TRBV3-2) and the J gene is TRBJ2-1, and the D gene may be TRBD2, 5 bases matching. The encoded CDR3 is CASSLREKFYNEQFF. The DNA sequence is given as TGTGCCAGCAGCCTAAGGGAGAAGTTCTACAATGAGCAGTTCTTC.